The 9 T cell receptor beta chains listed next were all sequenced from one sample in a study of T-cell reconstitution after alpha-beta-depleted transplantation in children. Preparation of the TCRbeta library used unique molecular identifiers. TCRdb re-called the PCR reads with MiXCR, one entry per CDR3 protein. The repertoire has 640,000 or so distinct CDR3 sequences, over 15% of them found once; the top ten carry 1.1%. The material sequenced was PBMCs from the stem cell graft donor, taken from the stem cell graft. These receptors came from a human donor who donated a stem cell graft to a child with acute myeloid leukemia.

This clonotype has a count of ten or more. As DNA, the CDR3 is TGTGCCAGCAGTGAATTGGTTCTGTACGAGCAGTACGTC. Translating it yields CASSELVLYEQYV. V is TRBV6-1 and J is TRBJ2-7, with unresolved D. Germline-derived CDR1 and CDR2 are MNHNS and SASEGT. The CDR3 spans 13 residues. V dropped 2 bases and J dropped 4 bases, with 9 bases sitting between them.

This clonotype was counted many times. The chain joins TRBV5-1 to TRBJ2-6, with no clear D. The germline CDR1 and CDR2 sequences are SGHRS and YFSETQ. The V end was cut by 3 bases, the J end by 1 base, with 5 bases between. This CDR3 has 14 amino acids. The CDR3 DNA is TGCGCCAGCAGCTCCAGGTCTGGGGCCAACGTCCTGACTTTC. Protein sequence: CASSSRSGANVLTF.

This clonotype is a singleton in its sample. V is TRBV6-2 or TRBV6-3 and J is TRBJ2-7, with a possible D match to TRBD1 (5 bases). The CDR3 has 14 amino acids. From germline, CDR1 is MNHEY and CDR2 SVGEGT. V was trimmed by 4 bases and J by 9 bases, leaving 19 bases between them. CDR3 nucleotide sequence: TGTGCCAGCAGTTTGGACACACAAGTACGAGGGCAGTACGTC. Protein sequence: CASSLDTQVRGQYV.

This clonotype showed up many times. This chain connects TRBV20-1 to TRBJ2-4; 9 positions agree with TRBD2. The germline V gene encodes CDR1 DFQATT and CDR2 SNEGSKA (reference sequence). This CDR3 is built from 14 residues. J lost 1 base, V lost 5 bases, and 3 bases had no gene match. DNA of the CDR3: TGCAGTGCTCTAAGCGGGGGGGCCAAAAACATTCAGTACTTC. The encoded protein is CSALSGGAKNIQYF.

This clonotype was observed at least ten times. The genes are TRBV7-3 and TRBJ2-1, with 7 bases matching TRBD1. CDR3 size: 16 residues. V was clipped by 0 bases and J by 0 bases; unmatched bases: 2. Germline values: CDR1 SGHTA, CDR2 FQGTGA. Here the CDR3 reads CASSLTQGVSYNEQFF. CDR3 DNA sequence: TGTGCCAGCAGCTTAACTCAGGGGGTCTCCTACAATGAGCAGTTCTTC.

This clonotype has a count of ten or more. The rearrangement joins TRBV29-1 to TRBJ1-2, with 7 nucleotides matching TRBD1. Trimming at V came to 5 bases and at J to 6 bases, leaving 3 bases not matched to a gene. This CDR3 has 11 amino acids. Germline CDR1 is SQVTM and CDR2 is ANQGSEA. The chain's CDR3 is CSVSGGDGYTF. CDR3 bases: TGCAGCGTTTCAGGGGGTGATGGCTACACCTTC.

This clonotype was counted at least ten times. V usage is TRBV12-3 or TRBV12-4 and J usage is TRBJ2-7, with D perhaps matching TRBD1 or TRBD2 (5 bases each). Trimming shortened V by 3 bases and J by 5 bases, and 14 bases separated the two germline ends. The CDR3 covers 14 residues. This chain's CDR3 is CASSFSPGRHEQYF. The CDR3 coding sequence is TGTGCCAGCAGTTTTTCCCCAGGGAGACACGAGCAGTACTTC.

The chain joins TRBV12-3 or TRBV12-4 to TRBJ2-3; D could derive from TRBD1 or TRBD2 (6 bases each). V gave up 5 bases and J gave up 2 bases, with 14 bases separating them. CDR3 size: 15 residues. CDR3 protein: CASSPRGLHTDTQYF. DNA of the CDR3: TGTGCCAGCAGTCCCAGGGGACTGCACACAGATACGCAGTATTTT.

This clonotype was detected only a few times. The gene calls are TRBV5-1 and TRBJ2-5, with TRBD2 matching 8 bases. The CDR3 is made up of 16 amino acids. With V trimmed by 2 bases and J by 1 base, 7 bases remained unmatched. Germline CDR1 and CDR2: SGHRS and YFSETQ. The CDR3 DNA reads TGCGCCAGCAGCTTCGGAGCGGGGGCGACCCAAGAGACCCAGTACTTC. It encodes CASSFGAGATQETQYF.